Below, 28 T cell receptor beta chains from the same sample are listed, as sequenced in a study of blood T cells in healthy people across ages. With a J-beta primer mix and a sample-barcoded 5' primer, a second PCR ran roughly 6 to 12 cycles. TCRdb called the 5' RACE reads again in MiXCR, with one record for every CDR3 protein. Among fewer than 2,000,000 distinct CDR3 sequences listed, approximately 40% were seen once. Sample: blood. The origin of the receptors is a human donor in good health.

The CDR3 protein is CASSQISGGGRETQYF. DNA of the CDR3: TGTGCCAGCAGCCAAATTAGCGGGGGGGGCCGGGAGACCCAGTACTTC. This chain joins TRBV3-1 and TRBJ2-5; 11 bases are shared with TRBD2. The trim removed 2 bases at V and 5 bases at J, leaving 7 bases unmatched. The CDR3 runs 16 residues. Germline-derived CDR1 and CDR2 are LGHDT and YNNKEL (reference sequence).

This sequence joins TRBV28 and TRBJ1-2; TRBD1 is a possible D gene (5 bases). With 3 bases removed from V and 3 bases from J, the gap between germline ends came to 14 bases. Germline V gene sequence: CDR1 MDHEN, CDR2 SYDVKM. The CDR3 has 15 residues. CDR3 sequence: CASSFLPRGDYGYTF. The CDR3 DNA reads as TGTGCCAGCAGTTTCCTCCCCCGGGGGGACTATGGCTACACCTTC.

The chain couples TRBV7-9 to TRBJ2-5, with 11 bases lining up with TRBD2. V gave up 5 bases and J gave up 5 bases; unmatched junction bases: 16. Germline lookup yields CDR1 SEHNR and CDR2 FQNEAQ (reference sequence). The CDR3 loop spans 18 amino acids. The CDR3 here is CASSLGLAGAHPLETQYF. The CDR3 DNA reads TGTGCCAGCAGCCTCGGACTAGCGGGCGCGCACCCACTGGAGACCCAGTACTTC.

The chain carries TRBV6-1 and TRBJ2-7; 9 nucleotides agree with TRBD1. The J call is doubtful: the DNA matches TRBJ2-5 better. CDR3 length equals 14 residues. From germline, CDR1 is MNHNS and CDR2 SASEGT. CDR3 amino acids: CASKRTGTGETQYF. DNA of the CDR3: TGTGCCAGCAAACGAACCGGGACAGGGGAGACCCAGTACTTC.

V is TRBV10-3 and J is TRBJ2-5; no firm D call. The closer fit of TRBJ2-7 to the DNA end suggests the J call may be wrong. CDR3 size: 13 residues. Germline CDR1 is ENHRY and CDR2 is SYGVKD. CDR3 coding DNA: TGTGCCATCAGTGAGTCTGGGGTCCACGAGCAGTACTTC. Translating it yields CAISESGVHEQYF.

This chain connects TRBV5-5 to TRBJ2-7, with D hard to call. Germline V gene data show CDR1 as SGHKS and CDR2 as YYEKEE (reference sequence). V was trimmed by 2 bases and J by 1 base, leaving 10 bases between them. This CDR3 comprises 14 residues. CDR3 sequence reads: CASSFNINSYEQYF. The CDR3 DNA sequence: TGTGCCAGCAGCTTTAACATAAATTCCTACGAGCAGTACTTC. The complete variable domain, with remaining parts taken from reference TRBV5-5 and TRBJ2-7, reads DAGVTQSPTHLIKTRGQQVTLRCSPISGHKSVSWYQQVLGQGPQFIFQYYEKEERGRGNFPDRFSARQFPNYSSELNVNALLLGDSALYLCASSFNINSYEQYFGPGTRLTVT.

CDR3 sequence (DNA): TGCAGTGCTAGAAAGACGCACACTGAAGCTTTCTTT. Amino acid sequence: CSARKTHTEAFF. The V gene is TRBV20-1, the J gene TRBJ1-1; D is ambiguous. Germline assignment: CDR1 DFQATT and CDR2 SNEGSKA (reference sequence). Trimming cost V 2 bases and J 3 bases, with 7 bases left between them. The CDR3 loop spans 12 amino acids.

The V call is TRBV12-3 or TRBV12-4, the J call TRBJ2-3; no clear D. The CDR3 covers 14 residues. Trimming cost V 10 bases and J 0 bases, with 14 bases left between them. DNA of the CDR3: TGTGCCACTACGTTGTCTAGTAGCACAGATACGCAGTATTTT. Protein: CATTLSSSTDTQYF.

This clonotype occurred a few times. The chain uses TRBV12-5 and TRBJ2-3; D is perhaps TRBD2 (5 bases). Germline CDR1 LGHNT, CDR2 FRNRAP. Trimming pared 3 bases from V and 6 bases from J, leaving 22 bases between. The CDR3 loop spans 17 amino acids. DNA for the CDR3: TGTGCTAGTGGTTTCGGACCGAGCCCGGGATCCACGGATACGCAGTATTTT. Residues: CASGFGPSPGSTDTQYF.

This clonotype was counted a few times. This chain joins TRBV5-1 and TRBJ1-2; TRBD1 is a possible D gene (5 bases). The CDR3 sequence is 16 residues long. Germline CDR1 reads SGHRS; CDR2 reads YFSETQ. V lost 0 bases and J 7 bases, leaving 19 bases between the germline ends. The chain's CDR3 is CASSLAVISQGGGYTF. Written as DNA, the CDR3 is TGCGCCAGCAGCTTGGCCGTAATATCCCAGGGCGGTGGCTACACCTTC.

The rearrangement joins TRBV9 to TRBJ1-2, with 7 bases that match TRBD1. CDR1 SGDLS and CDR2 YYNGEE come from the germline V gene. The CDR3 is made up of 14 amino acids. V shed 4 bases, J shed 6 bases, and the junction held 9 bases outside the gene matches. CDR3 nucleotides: TGTGCCAGCAGCTTGACAGGGCTGGAAAATGGCTACACCTTC. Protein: CASSLTGLENGYTF. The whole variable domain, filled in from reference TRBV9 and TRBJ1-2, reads DSGVTQTPKHLITATGQRVTLRCSPRSGDLSVYWYQQSLDQGLQFLIQYYNGEERAKGNILERFSAQQFPDLHSELNLSSLELGDSALYFCASSLTGLENGYTFGSGTRLTVV.

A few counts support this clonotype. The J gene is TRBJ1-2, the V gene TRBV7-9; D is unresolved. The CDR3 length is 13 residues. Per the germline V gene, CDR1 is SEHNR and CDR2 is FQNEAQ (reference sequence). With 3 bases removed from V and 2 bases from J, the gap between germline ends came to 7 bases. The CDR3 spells CASSLDENYGYTF. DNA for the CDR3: TGTGCCAGCAGCTTGGACGAGAACTATGGCTACACCTTC.

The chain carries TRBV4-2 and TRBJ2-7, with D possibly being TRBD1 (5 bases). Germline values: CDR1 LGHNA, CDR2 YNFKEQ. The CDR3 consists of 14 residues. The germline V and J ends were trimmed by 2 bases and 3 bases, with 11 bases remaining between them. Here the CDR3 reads CASSQNQGFYEQYF. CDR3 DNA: TGTGCCAGCAGCCAAAACCAGGGTTTCTACGAGCAGTACTTC.

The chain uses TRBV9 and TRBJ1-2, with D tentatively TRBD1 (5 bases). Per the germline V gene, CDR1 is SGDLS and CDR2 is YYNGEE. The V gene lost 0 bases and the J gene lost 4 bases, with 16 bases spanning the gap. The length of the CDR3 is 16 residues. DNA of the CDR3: TGTGCCAGCAGCGTAGTTCCAGGCACAGGTTCCTATGGCTACACCTTC. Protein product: CASSVVPGTGSYGYTF.

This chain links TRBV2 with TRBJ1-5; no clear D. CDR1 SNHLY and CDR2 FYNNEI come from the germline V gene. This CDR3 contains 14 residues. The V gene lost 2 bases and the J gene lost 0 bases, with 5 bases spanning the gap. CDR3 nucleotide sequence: TGTGCCAGCAGTGAATCCTATAGCAATCAGCCCCAGCATTTT. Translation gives CASSESYSNQPQHF.

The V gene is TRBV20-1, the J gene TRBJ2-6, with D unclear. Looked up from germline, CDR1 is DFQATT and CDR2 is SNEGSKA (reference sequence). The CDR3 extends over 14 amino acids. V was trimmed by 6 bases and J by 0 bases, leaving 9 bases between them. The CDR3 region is CSALPHSGANVLTF. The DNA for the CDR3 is TGCAGTGCCCTGCCTCACTCTGGGGCCAACGTCCTGACTTTC.

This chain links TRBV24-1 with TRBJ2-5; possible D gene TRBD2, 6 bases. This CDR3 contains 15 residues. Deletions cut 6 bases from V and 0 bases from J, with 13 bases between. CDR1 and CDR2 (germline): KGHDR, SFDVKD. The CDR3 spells CATSHDRLDQETQYF. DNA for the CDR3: TGTGCCACCAGTCATGACAGACTAGACCAAGAGACCCAGTACTTC.

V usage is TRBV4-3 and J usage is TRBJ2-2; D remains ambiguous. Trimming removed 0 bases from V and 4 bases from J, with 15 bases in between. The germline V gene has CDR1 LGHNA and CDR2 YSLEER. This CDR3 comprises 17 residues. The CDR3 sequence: CASSQDGWHRTTGELFF. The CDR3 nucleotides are TGCGCCAGCAGCCAAGACGGTTGGCACAGAACCACCGGGGAGCTGTTTTTT.

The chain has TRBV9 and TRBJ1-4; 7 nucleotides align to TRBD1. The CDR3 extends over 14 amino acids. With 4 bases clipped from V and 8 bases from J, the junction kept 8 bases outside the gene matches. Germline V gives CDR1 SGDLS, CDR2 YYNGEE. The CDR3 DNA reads TGTGCCAGCAGCAGACAGGGCCTTAGGGAAAAACTGTTTTTT. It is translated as CASSRQGLREKLFF.

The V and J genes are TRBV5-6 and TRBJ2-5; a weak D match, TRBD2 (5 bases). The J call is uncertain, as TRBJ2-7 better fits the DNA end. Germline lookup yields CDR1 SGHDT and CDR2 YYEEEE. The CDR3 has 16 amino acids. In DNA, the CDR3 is TGTGCCAGCAGCTTGGTAGCGCTGGACCGATCCTACGAGCAGTACTTC. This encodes CASSLVALDRSYEQYF.

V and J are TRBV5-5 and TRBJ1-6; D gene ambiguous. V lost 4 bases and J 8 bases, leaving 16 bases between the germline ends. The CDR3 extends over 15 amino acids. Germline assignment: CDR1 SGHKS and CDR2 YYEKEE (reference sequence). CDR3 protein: CASSARAIGDSPLHF. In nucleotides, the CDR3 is TGTGCCAGCAGCGCCCGGGCCATTGGTGATTCACCCCTCCACTTT.

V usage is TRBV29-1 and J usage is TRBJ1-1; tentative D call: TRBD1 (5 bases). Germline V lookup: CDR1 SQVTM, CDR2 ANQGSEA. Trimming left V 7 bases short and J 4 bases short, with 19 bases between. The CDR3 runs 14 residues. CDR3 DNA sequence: TGCAGCGCCGCGAGGAGCGACAGCGGCACTGAAGCTTTCTTT. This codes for CSAARSDSGTEAFF.

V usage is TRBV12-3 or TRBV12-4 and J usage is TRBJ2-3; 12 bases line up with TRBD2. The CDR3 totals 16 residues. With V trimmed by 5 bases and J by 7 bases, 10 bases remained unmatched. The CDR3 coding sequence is TGTGCCAGCAGTCCCACAGGACTAGCGGGGATGCATACGCAGTATTTT. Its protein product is CASSPTGLAGMHTQYF.

CDR3 region: CASSTQGSVNEQFF. CDR3 nucleotides: TGTGCCAGCAGCACACAGGGATCGGTCAATGAGCAGTTCTTC. The chain is built from TRBV7-2 and TRBJ2-1; the D gene is possibly TRBD1 (6 bases). This CDR3 comprises 14 residues. CDR1 and CDR2 (germline): SGHTA, FQGNSA. Trimming took 5 bases from V and 6 from J, leaving 14 bases between them. Filled out from reference TRBV7-2 and TRBJ2-1, the complete variable domain reads GAGVSQSPSNKVTEKGKDVELRCDPISGHTALYWYRQSLGQGLEFLIYFQGNSAPDKSGLPSDRFSAERTGGSVSTLTIQRTQQEDSAVYLCASSTQGSVNEQFFGPGTRLTVL.

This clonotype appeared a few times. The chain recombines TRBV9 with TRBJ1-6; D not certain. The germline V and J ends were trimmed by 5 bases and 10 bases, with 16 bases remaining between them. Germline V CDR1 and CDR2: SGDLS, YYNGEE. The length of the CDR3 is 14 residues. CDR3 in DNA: TGTGCCAGCAGTTTTCTCGGGGTAGGGTCACCCCTCCACTTT. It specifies CASSFLGVGSPLHF.

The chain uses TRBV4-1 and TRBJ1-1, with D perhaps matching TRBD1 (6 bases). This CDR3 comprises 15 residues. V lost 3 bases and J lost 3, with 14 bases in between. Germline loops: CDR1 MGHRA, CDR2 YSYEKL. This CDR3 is CASSQGQGKDTEAFF. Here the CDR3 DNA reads TGCGCCAGCAGCCAGGGGCAGGGGAAGGACACTGAAGCTTTCTTT.

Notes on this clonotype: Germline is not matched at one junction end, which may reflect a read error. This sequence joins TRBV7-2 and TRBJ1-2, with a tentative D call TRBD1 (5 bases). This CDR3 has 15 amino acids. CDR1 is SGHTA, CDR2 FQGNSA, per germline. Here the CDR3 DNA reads TGTGCCAGCAGCTTAGCGGGGGAAATTGGTTATGGCCACACCTTC. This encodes CASSLAGEIGYGHTF.

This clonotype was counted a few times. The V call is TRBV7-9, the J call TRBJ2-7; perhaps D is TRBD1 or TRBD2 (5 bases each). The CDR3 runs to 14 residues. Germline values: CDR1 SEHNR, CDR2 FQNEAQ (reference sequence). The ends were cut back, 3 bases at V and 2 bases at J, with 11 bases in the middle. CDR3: CASSFTGGTYEQYF. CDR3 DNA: TGTGCCAGCAGCTTCACTGGGGGAACCTACGAGCAGTACTTC.